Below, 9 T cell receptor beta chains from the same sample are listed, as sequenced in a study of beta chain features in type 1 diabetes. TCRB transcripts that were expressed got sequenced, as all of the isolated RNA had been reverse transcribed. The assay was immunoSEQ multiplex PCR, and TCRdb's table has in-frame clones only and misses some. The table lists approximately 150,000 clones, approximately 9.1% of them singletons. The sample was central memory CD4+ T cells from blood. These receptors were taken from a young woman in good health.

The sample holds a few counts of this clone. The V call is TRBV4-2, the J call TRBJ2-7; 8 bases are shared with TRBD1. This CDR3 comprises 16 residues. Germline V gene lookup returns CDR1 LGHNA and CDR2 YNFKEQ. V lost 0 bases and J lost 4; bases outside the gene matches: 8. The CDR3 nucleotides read TGTGCCAGCAGCCAAGAGGTTAGGACAGGGTGGTACGAGCAGTACTTC. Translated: CASSQEVRTGWYEQYF.

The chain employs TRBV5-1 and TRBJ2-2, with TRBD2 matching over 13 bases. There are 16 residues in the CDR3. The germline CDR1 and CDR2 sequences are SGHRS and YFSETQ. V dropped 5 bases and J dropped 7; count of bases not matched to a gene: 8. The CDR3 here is CASSLLAGGPNGELFF. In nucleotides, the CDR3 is TGCGCCAGCAGTCTACTAGCGGGAGGGCCAAACGGGGAGCTGTTTTTT.

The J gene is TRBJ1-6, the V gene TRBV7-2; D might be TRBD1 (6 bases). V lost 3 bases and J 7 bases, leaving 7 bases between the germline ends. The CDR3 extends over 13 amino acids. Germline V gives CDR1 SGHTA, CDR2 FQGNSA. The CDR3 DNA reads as TGTGCCAGCAGCTTTGGGGGCAATTCACCCCTCCACTTT. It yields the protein CASSFGGNSPLHF.

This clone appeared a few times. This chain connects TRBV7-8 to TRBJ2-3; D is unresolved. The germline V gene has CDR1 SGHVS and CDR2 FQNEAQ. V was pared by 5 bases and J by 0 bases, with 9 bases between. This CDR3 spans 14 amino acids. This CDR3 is CASSLTVSTDTQYF. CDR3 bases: TGTGCCAGCAGCCTTACAGTTAGCACAGATACGCAGTATTTT.

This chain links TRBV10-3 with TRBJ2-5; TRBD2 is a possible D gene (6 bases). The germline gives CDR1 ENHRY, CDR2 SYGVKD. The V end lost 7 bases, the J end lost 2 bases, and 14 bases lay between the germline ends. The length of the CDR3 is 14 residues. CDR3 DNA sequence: TGTGCCATCATGAACTACGGACTACAAGAGACCCAGTACTTC. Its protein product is CAIMNYGLQETQYF.

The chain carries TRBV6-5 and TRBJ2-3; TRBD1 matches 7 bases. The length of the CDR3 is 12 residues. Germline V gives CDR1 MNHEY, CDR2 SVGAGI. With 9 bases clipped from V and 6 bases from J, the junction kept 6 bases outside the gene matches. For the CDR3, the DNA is TGTGCCAGGGACAGGAGGAACGATACGCAGTATTTT. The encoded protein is CARDRRNDTQYF.

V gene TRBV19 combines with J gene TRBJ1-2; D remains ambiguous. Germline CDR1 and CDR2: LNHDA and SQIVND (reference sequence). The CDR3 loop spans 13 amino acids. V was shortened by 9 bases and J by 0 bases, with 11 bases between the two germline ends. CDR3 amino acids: CASLSGSNYGYTF. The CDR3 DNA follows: TGTGCCAGCCTCTCCGGGTCTAACTATGGCTACACCTTC. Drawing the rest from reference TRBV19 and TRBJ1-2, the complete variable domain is DGGITQSPKYLFRKEGQNVTLSCEQNLNHDAMYWYRQDPGQGLRLIYYSQIVNDFQKGDIAEGYSVSREKKESFPLTVTSAQKNPTAFYLCASLSGSNYGYTFGSGTRLTVV.

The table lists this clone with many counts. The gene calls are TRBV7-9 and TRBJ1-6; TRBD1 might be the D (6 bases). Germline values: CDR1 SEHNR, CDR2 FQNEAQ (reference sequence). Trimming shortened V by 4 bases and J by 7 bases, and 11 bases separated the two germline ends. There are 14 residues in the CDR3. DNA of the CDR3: TGTGCCAGCAGCTCTCGGACAGTAAATTCACCCCTCCACTTT. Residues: CASSSRTVNSPLHF.

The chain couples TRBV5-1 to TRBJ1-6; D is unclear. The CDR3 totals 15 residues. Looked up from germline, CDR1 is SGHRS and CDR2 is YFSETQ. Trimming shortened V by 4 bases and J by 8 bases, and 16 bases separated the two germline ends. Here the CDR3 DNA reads TGCGCCAGCAGCGTAGGTCTGGGCGGGGATTCACCCCTCCACTTT. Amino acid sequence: CASSVGLGGDSPLHF.